This TCR beta chain was identified in a study of regulatory T cells in long-lasting Graves disease. The sample holds many counts of this clonotype. Investigators prepared the TCR beta libraries by applying iRepertoire HTBI primers and Arm-PCR of CDR3 regions. In TCRdb, the multiplex PCR reads were re-called with MiXCR into one record per CDR3 protein. This table holds around 460,000 distinct CDR3 sequences, 20% to 25% found once. The V end was cut by 5 bases, the J end by 2 bases, with 10 bases between. There are 13 residues in the CDR3. Looked up from germline, CDR1 is MDHEN and CDR2 is SYDVKM. Regarding time point: persistent/refractory GD, antithyroid drugs over 5 years with positive TRAb. PBMCs were the source of the RNA used for TCR sequencing.

The chain links TRBV28 to TRBJ2-7; D is possibly TRBD2 (5 bases). The TCR sequence derives from a female donor with Graves disease. The specimen was peripheral blood mononuclear cells (PBMCs), collected when the disease was refractory, from a patient treated with antithyroid drugs. CDR3 coding DNA: TGTGCCAGCAGTCAACTAGGACCCTACGAGCAGTACTTC. This codes for CASSQLGPYEQYF. The entire variable domain, with the rest obtained from reference TRBV28 and TRBJ2-7, is as follows: DVKVTQSSRYLVKRTGEKVFLECVQDMDHENMFWYRQDPGLGLRLIYFSYDVKMKEKGDIPEGYSVSREKKERFSLILESASTNQTSMYLCASSQLGPYEQYFGPGTRLTVT.